This T cell receptor beta chain came from a study of T cell responses to AZD1222 COVID-19 vaccine. Overall study results and limits: Receipt of two AZD1222 doses was followed by a rise in Spike-specific TCR breadth and depth. Dominant CD4 TCR responses targeted spike regions 160-218 and 743-854. Donors were mostly white British, more females; clonal diversity possibly underestimated. Among those given AZD1222, only 6 or 7 were seropositive at baseline.

Concerning this clone: Its target is unknown.

CDR1 is SGHRS and CDR2 is YFSETQ in the germline V gene. CDR3 size: 14 residues. The V end was cut by 4 bases, the J end by 7 bases, with 18 bases between. Method: immunoSEQ multiplex PCR; TCRdb's copy keeps in-frame clones and lacks some. Here the sample spans about 130,000 clones, around 84% being singletons. This sequence joins TRBV5-1 and TRBJ2-7; D may match TRBD1 or TRBD2 (5 bases each). The sample was peripheral blood, taken on day 0 of AZD1222 vaccination. The sequence was obtained from an adult in good health. CDR3 region: CASSPGTTNPEQYF. CDR3 coding DNA: TGCGCCAGCAGCCCCGGGACCACTAATCCGGAGCAGTACTTC.